What follows are 30 T cell receptor beta chains derived from one specimen sequenced in a study of blood T cell repertoires in COVID-19. The assay was immunoSEQ multiplex PCR, and TCRdb's table has in-frame clones only and misses some. The table has some 250,000 clones, roughly nine tenths seen once; the top ten hold 1.2%. Material: PBMCs or T cells enriched from blood (not recorded which). The receptors originated from a human donor in a cohort exposed to, infected with or recovered from COVID-19 (not recorded which). The donor label of this sample is uncertain.

The chain uses TRBV19 and TRBJ1-2, with D tentatively TRBD1 (6 bases). Germline-derived CDR1 and CDR2 are LNHDA and SQIVND (reference sequence). The CDR3 consists of 13 residues. Between the trimmed V and J ends, which lost 2 bases and 4 bases, there was a span of 8 bases. This CDR3 reads CASSIQGPYGYTF. The CDR3 DNA sequence: TGTGCCAGTAGTATACAGGGGCCCTATGGCTACACCTTC. The full variable domain, in which reference TRBV19 and TRBJ1-2 provide the parts outside the CDR3, is DGGITQSPKYLFRKEGQNVTLSCEQNLNHDAMYWYRQDPGQGLRLIYYSQIVNDFQKGDIAEGYSVSREKKESFPLTVTSAQKNPTAFYLCASSIQGPYGYTFGSGTRLTVV.

The chain carries TRBV7-9 and TRBJ2-1; D perhaps matches TRBD2 (5 bases). Germline lookup yields CDR1 SEHNR and CDR2 FQNEAQ (reference sequence). Trimming cost V 3 bases and J 4 bases, with 10 bases left between them. CDR3 length: 14 amino acids. The CDR3 region has the DNA TGTGCCAGCAGCTTGGTTTCGGGATACAATGAGCAGTTCTTC. Translated, it gives CASSLVSGYNEQFF.

This sequence joins TRBV7-9 and TRBJ2-1; 13 bases match TRBD2. The V gene's germline CDR1 is SEHNR and CDR2 FQNEAQ (reference sequence). Unmatched junction bases numbered 13, after V lost 5 bases and J lost 3 bases. The CDR3 has 19 residues. The CDR3 spells CASSRGLAGTGPGYNEQFF. For the CDR3, the DNA is TGTGCCAGCAGCCGGGGACTAGCGGGGACGGGACCGGGCTACAATGAGCAGTTCTTC. Based on the CDR3 plus reference TRBV7-9 and TRBJ2-1, the full variable domain is DTGVSQNPRHKITKRGQNVTFRCDPISEHNRLYWYRQTLGQGPEFLTYFQNEAQLEKSRLLSDRFSAERPKGSFSTLEIQRTEQGDSAMYLCASSRGLAGTGPGYNEQFFGPGTRLTVL.

V and J are TRBV5-1 and TRBJ1-5, with 7 bases that match TRBD1. Trimming removed 3 bases from V and 3 bases from J; junction bases left unmatched: 3. The V gene's germline CDR1 is SGHRS and CDR2 YFSETQ. The CDR3 consists of 14 residues. CDR3 amino acids: CASSSGTANQPQHF. DNA for the CDR3: TGCGCCAGCAGCTCTGGGACAGCCAATCAGCCCCAGCATTTT.

This rearrangement joins TRBV24-1 to TRBJ2-2, with unresolved D. Trimming left V 6 bases short and J 0 bases short, with 7 bases between. The CDR3 totals 14 residues. The germline V gene encodes CDR1 KGHDR and CDR2 SFDVKD. In nucleotides, the CDR3 is TGTGCCACCAGTAACAGTGCGAACACCGGGGAGCTGTTTTTT. It codes for CATSNSANTGELFF.

The chain is built from TRBV28 and TRBJ1-6, with TRBD1 identical over 7 bases. V lost 6 bases to trimming and J lost 5 bases; unmatched junction nucleotides: 4. The germline gives CDR1 MDHEN, CDR2 SYDVKM. The CDR3 is 14 residues long. CDR3 sequence: CASRTGIDNSPLHF. The CDR3 nucleotides are TGTGCCAGCAGGACAGGGATCGATAATTCACCCCTCCACTTT. The full variable domain, rest sourced from reference TRBV28 and TRBJ1-6, is DVKVTQSSRYLVKRTGEKVFLECVQDMDHENMFWYRQDPGLGLRLIYFSYDVKMKEKGDIPEGYSVSREKKERFSLILESASTNQTSMYLCASRTGIDNSPLHFGNGTRLTVT.

V and J are TRBV19 and TRBJ1-5; D is possibly TRBD1 (5 bases). With 3 bases removed from V and 2 bases from J, the gap between germline ends came to 17 bases. CDR1 is LNHDA, CDR2 SQIVND, per germline (reference sequence). The CDR3 sequence is 17 residues long. The CDR3 coding sequence is TGTGCCAGTAGTATCCCTATGACAGTTGCAGGCAATCAGCCCCAGCATTTT. It yields the protein CASSIPMTVAGNQPQHF.

This clone was found once. The chain combines TRBV10-3 with TRBJ1-2; D is unresolved. Germline V lookup: CDR1 ENHRY, CDR2 SYGVKD. The CDR3 is made up of 14 amino acids. Trimming took off 3 bases at V and 8 bases at J, with 16 bases between the two ends. The CDR3 protein is CAISDPSRWEGYTF. In nucleotides, the CDR3 is TGTGCCATCAGTGACCCCAGTAGATGGGAGGGCTACACCTTC.

V usage is TRBV7-2 and J usage is TRBJ2-7; D might be TRBD1 (5 bases). V was shortened by 0 bases and J by 3 bases, with 9 bases between the two germline ends. Germline V gene sequence: CDR1 SGHTA, CDR2 FQGNSA. This CDR3 has 14 amino acids. The DNA of the CDR3 is TGTGCCAGCAGCTTAGCCGCCAGGGACTACGAGCAGTACTTC. This translates into CASSLAARDYEQYF. Supplemented by reference TRBV7-2 and TRBJ2-7, the full variable domain reads GAGVSQSPSNKVTEKGKDVELRCDPISGHTALYWYRQSLGQGLEFLIYFQGNSAPDKSGLPSDRFSAERTGGSVSTLTIQRTQQEDSAVYLCASSLAARDYEQYFGPGTRLTVT.

The CDR3 spells CASSEYHMNTEAFF. CDR3 DNA sequence: TGTGCCAGCAGCGAATACCACATGAACACTGAAGCTTTCTTT. This chain uses TRBV9 with TRBJ1-1; D not certain. Trimming left V 3 bases short and J 0 bases short, with 9 bases between. This CDR3 contains 14 residues. Per germline, CDR1 SGDLS and CDR2 YYNGEE.

The chain recombines TRBV2 with TRBJ1-1; a possible D gene is TRBD1 (5 bases). The CDR3 consists of 11 residues. V was shortened by 8 bases and J by 4 bases, with 8 bases between the two germline ends. Germline CDR1 reads SNHLY; CDR2 reads FYNNEI. The CDR3 DNA sequence: TGTGCCAGCCTCGGGGGCACTGAAGCTTTCTTT. It is translated as CASLGGTEAFF.

The count of this clone is one. The genes are TRBV7-9 and TRBJ2-2; TRBD2 agrees at 7 bases. V was clipped by 5 bases and J by 5 bases; unmatched bases: 8. Germline CDR1 SEHNR, CDR2 FQNEAQ (reference sequence). This CDR3 is 15 amino acids long. DNA of the CDR3: TGTGCCAGCAGCCCAGCGGGGTTGGGAACCGGGGAGCTGTTTTTT. Amino acids: CASSPAGLGTGELFF.

V and J are TRBV30 and TRBJ1-2; 9 nucleotides line up with TRBD1. CDR1 and CDR2 (germline): GTSNPN, SVGIG (reference sequence). After removal of 3 bases from V and 8 bases from J, the junction contained 10 bases not matched to a gene. There are 14 residues in the CDR3. The CDR3 bases are TGTGCCTGGAGGGGGACAGGGTATATGGGCGGCTACACCTTC. Protein product: CAWRGTGYMGGYTF.

This clone has only one observation. The gene calls are TRBV11-3 and TRBJ2-6, with 14 bases aligning to TRBD2. With 0 bases clipped from V and 2 bases from J, the junction kept 9 bases outside the gene matches. The CDR3 sequence is 21 residues long. Germline V gene data show CDR1 as SGHNT and CDR2 as YENEEA. The CDR3 is CASSLDPGLAGVPPGANVLTF. CDR3 in DNA: TGTGCCAGCAGCTTAGACCCGGGACTAGCGGGGGTTCCCCCTGGGGCCAACGTCCTGACTTTC.

The chain carries TRBV6-5 and TRBJ2-5; 14 bases agree with TRBD2. The CDR3 has 16 amino acids. The junction had 3 bases not matched to a gene; V was cut back by 2 bases and J by 4 bases. The germline V gene encodes CDR1 MNHEY and CDR2 SVGAGI. The CDR3 sequence is CASSYPGLAGGETQYF. The CDR3 DNA is TGTGCCAGCAGTTACCCCGGACTAGCGGGGGGAGAGACCCAGTACTTC.

The table lists this clone with a count of one. The rearrangement joins TRBV4-1 to TRBJ1-1; D gene ambiguous. Germline V gene data show CDR1 as MGHRA and CDR2 as YSYEKL. CDR3 length equals 15 residues. Trimming cost V 1 base and J 5 bases, with 14 bases left between them. The CDR3 sequence: CASSQVLRSVTEAFF. CDR3 sequence (DNA): TGCGCCAGCAGCCAAGTCCTGCGGTCGGTGACTGAAGCTTTCTTT.

This sequence joins TRBV4-1 and TRBJ1-1, with 8 nucleotides matching TRBD1. This CDR3 spans 15 amino acids. Losses at the gene ends were 0 bases for V and 4 bases for J; bases not matched to a gene: 4. Per the germline V gene, CDR1 is MGHRA and CDR2 is YSYEKL. The CDR3, as DNA: TGCGCCAGCAGCCAAGAGGGGACAGGCGTCACTGAAGCTTTCTTT. Translation gives CASSQEGTGVTEAFF.

V usage is TRBV27 and J usage is TRBJ1-5; 7 bases are shared with TRBD1. Germline trimming cut 2 bases from V and 3 bases from J; bases unmatched to any gene: 19. The CDR3 extends over 20 amino acids. Germline lookup yields CDR1 MNHEY and CDR2 SMNVEV (reference sequence). The CDR3 DNA reads as TGTGCCAGCAGTTTAGAGGGTACAGGGGCCGCGTCCCGTTACAATCAGCCCCAGCATTTT. Protein product: CASSLEGTGAASRYNQPQHF.

The V gene is TRBV5-5, the J gene TRBJ2-7; 8 positions match TRBD2. Germline CDR1 is SGHKS and CDR2 is YYEKEE (reference sequence). This CDR3 is 18 amino acids long. Trimming took 0 bases from V and 3 from J; bases not matched to a gene: 14. DNA of the CDR3: TGTGCCAGCAGCTTGGGAGGGGTAAGCGGGGGAGTACACTACGAGCAGTACTTC. Its translation: CASSLGGVSGGVHYEQYF. The entire variable domain, with the rest obtained from reference TRBV5-5 and TRBJ2-7, is as follows: DAGVTQSPTHLIKTRGQQVTLRCSPISGHKSVSWYQQVLGQGPQFIFQYYEKEERGRGNFPDRFSARQFPNYSSELNVNALLLGDSALYLCASSLGGVSGGVHYEQYFGPGTRLTVT.

The gene calls are TRBV30 and TRBJ1-5; the match to TRBD1 covers 7 bases. The germline V gene has CDR1 GTSNPN and CDR2 SVGIG (reference sequence). V lost 4 bases, J lost 5 bases, and 5 bases stayed unmatched. The CDR3 contains 13 residues. CDR3 sequence (DNA): TGTGCCTGGAACACAGGGGCTGATCAGCCCCAGCATTTT. This translates into CAWNTGADQPQHF.

The rearrangement links TRBV5-1 to TRBJ1-2; maybe TRBD1 (5 bases). V lost 1 base to trimming and J lost 5 bases, with 18 bases between them. The CDR3 contains 16 residues. Looked up from germline, CDR1 is SGHRS and CDR2 is YFSETQ. CDR3 sequence: CASSLSGGTERYGYTF. Written as DNA, the CDR3 is TGCGCCAGCAGCTTGAGTGGCGGGACGGAACGTTATGGCTACACCTTC.

The V and J genes are TRBV27 and TRBJ2-7; TRBD2 agrees at 8 bases. Trimming removed 4 bases from V and 5 bases from J; junction bases left unmatched: 10. This CDR3 is 15 amino acids long. Germline V lookup: CDR1 MNHEY, CDR2 SMNVEV (reference sequence). Written as DNA, the CDR3 is TGTGCCAGCAGTTCCATATCGGGGGGGGGAGACGAGCAGTACTTC. Its translation is CASSSISGGGDEQYF.

This chain links TRBV10-3 with TRBJ1-1; TRBD1 matches at 7 bases. After removal of 3 bases from V and 1 base from J, the junction contained 2 bases not matched to a gene. The germline V gene encodes CDR1 ENHRY and CDR2 SYGVKD. This CDR3 contains 14 residues. CDR3 coding DNA: TGTGCCATCAGTGAAGGACAGGAGAACACTGAAGCTTTCTTT. This translates into CAISEGQENTEAFF.

The V call is TRBV7-6, the J call TRBJ1-6, with 9 bases fitting TRBD1. CDR3 length: 16 amino acids. CDR1 is SGHVS and CDR2 is FNYEAQ in the germline V gene. V dropped 5 bases and J dropped 10; count of bases not matched to a gene: 12. The CDR3 is CASSATGTGSRSPLHF. The CDR3 DNA follows: TGTGCCAGCAGCGCAACCGGGACAGGGAGTCGATCACCCCTCCACTTT.

The chain uses TRBV29-1 and TRBJ1-1; D is unclear. With 6 bases removed from V and 1 base from J, the gap between germline ends came to 12 bases. Germline CDR1 reads SQVTM; CDR2 reads ANQGSEA. The CDR3 covers 13 residues. CDR3 region: CSVLRGGNTEAFF. The CDR3 DNA sequence: TGCAGCGTCCTCCGGGGAGGGAACACTGAAGCTTTCTTT.

V and J are TRBV4-2 and TRBJ1-5; TRBD1 aligns across 7 bases. Trimming cost V 3 bases and J 5 bases; bases outside gene matches: 10. Germline V gene lookup returns CDR1 LGHNA and CDR2 YNFKEQ. This CDR3 region has 16 residues. In DNA form, the CDR3 reads TGTGCCAGCAGCCAGCAGAGGGGGCCTGAGGATCAGCCCCAGCATTTT. This gives the protein CASSQQRGPEDQPQHF.

The chain carries TRBV5-6 and TRBJ2-7; 9 bases align to TRBD1. Trimming at V came to 4 bases and at J to 3 bases, leaving 2 bases not matched to a gene. Looked up from germline, CDR1 is SGHDT and CDR2 is YYEEEE. This CDR3 has 13 residues. The CDR3 loop is CASSRGQGYEQYF. The CDR3 DNA reads as TGTGCCAGCAGCCGGGGACAGGGCTACGAGCAGTACTTC.

The chain carries TRBV19 and TRBJ2-1, with D possibly being TRBD1 (6 bases). Trimming removed 3 bases from V and 6 bases from J, with 18 bases in between. Germline lookup yields CDR1 LNHDA and CDR2 SQIVND (reference sequence). This CDR3 has 16 amino acids. Here the CDR3 DNA reads TGTGCCAGTAGTATGGGGGCCCCTAGGACCGCCAATGAGCAGTTCTTC. Translated: CASSMGAPRTANEQFF.

The V call is TRBV7-2, the J call TRBJ2-7, with TRBD2 matching over 8 bases. Germline V gene sequence: CDR1 SGHTA, CDR2 FQGNSA. J gave up 6 bases and V 5 bases, and 15 bases lay outside the gene matches. The CDR3 runs 16 residues. CDR3 amino acids: CASSPLRAGGSSEQYF. The CDR3 coding sequence is TGTGCCAGCAGCCCCCTACGGGCGGGGGGCTCTTCCGAGCAGTACTTC. The full variable domain, in which reference TRBV7-2 and TRBJ2-7 provide the parts outside the CDR3, is GAGVSQSPSNKVTEKGKDVELRCDPISGHTALYWYRQSLGQGLEFLIYFQGNSAPDKSGLPSDRFSAERTGGSVSTLTIQRTQQEDSAVYLCASSPLRAGGSSEQYFGPGTRLTVT.

The chain combines TRBV11-2 with TRBJ1-6; TRBD1 is a possible D gene (5 bases). The V gene lost 2 bases and the J gene lost 3 bases, with 8 bases spanning the gap. The CDR3 sequence is 15 residues long. The V gene's germline CDR1 is SGHAT and CDR2 FQNNGV. In DNA form, the CDR3 reads TGTGCCAGCAGCTTATCGGGGGGCTATAATTCACCCCTCCACTTT. Protein: CASSLSGGYNSPLHF.